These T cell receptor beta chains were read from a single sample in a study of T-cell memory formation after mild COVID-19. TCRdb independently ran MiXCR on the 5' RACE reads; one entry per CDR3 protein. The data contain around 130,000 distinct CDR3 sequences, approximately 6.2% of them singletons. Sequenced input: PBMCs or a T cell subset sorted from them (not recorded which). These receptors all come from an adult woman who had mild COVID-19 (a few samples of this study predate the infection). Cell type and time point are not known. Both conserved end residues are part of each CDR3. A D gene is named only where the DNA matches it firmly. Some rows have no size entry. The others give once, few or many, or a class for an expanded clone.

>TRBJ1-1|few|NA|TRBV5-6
TGTGCCAGCAGACACTCAGCTGGGTCGAGGCAAATGGGGGCTTTCTTT
CASRHSAGSRQMGAFF
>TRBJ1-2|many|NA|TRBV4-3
TGCGCCAGCAGCCAAGATCCCCTTCTAGGAAAAGGCTACACCTTC
CASSQDPLLGKGYTF
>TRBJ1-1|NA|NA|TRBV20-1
TGCAGTGCTAGAGATAGAACCGGGGCCTCCCCTGGCACTGAAGCTTTCTTT
CSARDRTGASPGTEAFF
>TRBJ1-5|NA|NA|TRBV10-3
TGTGCCATCAGTGAGTCTTGGGGGGGCTATCAGCCCCAGCATTTT
CAISESWGGYQPQHF
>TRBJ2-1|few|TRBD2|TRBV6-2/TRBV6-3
TGTGCCAGCAGTTACTCCCGACGGTGGGGGGGAACCTACAATGAGCAGTTCTTC
CASSYSRRWGGTYNEQFF
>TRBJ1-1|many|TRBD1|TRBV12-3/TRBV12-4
TGTGCCAGCAGCGGTACAGGGGCTGAAGCTTTCTTT
CASSGTGAEAFF
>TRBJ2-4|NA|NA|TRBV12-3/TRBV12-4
TGTGCCAGCAGTTTAGGGGGGCAGGGGTGGGTAGCCAAAAACATTCAGTACTTC
CASSLGGQGWVAKNIQYF
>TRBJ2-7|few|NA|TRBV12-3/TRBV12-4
TGTGCCAGCAGTTTATCTTCTGGTGCGTACGAGCAGTACTTC
CASSLSSGAYEQYF
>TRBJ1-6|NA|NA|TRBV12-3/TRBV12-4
TGTGCCAGCAGTACAGGGTTTCATTCACCCCTCCACTTT
CASSTGFHSPLHF
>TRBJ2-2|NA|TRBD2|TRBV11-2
TGTGCCAGCAGCACCGGGACTATAAACACCGGGGAGCTGTTTTTT
CASSTGTINTGELFF
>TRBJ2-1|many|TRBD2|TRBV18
TGTGCCAGCTCACCGGGACTAGCGGGAGCGTACAATGAGCAGTTCTTC
CASSPGLAGAYNEQFF
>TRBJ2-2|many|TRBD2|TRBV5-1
TGCGCCAGCAGCGGGACTAGCGGGGCCGGGGAGCTGTTTTTT
CASSGTSGAGELFF
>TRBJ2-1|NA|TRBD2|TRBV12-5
TGTGCTAGTGGTTTGGTACACGGGAGGGCTGTCGATGAGCAGTTCTTC
CASGLVHGRAVDEQFF
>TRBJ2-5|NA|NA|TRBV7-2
TGTGCCAGCAGCGCTCGCCCGGGGGCGCCTTCAGAGACCCAGTACTTC
CASSARPGAPSETQYF
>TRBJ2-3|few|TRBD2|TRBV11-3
TGTGCCAGCAGCACAGGGACTAGCGGGGGACCTTCAGATACGCAGTATTTT
CASSTGTSGGPSDTQYF
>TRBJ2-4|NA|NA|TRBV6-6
TGTGCCAGCAGTTACCTAGAAGGGGTAAACATTCAGTACTTC
CASSYLEGVNIQYF
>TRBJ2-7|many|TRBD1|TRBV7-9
TGTGCCAGCAGCTCCGGGGACAGAGCCTACGAGCAGTACTTC
CASSSGDRAYEQYF
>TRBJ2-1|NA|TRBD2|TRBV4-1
TGCGCCAGCAGCCCCGGGCAGACTAGCGGGAGGGGGGGTGAGCAGTTCTTC
CASSPGQTSGRGGEQFF
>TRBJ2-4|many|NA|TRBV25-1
TGTGCCAGCAGTGAATATTTGGGGCAAAACATTCAGTACTTC
CASSEYLGQNIQYF
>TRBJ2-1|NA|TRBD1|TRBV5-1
TGCGCCAGCAGCTTTGGACAGGGGGTGAGGTACAATGAGCAGTTCTTC
CASSFGQGVRYNEQFF
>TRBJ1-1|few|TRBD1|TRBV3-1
TGTGCCAGCAGCCAATCGGAGGGGGGACAGGGTCGTAAAGCTTTCTTT
CASSQSEGGQGRKAFF
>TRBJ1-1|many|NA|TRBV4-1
TGCGCCAGCAGAAGGGTAGGCCTCCCCAATTATTTGAACACTGAAGCTTTCTTT
CASRRVGLPNYLNTEAFF
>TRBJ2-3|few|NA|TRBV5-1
TGCGCCAGCAGCCCTATCGTAACCGCAGATACGCAGTATTTT
CASSPIVTADTQYF
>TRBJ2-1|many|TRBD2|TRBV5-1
TGCGCCAGCAGCAGAACTAGCGGGGGGGCGAATGAGCAGTTCTTC
CASSRTSGGANEQFF
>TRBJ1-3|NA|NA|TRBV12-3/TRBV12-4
TGTGCCAGCAGTTCACAGCTGGGACGAAACACCATATATTTT
CASSSQLGRNTIYF
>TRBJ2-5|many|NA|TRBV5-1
TGCGCCAGCAGCCTCAAAAGGGGGGCAAGAGAGACCCAGTACTTC
CASSLKRGARETQYF
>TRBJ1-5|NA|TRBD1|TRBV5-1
TGCGCCAGCAGCCGGACAGGGGAAGGCCAGCCCCAGCATTTT
CASSRTGEGQPQHF
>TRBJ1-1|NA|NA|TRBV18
TGTGCCAGCTCAGCCAACCTAAGAGAGCGTACTTTCTTT
CASSANLRERTFF
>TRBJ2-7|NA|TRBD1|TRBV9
TGTGCCAGCAGCCCTCGACAGGGCCCCTCCTACGAGCAGTACTTC
CASSPRQGPSYEQYF
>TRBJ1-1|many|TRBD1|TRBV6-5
TGTGCCAGCAGTCGGGACAGGGACGCCACTGAAGCTTTCTTT
CASSRDRDATEAFF
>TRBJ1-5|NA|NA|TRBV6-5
TGTGCCAGCAGTCAGAATAGCAATCAGCCCCAGCATTTT
CASSQNSNQPQHF
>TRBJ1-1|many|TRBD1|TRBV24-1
TGTGCCACCAGTCCTCGGACAGGAGCCAACACTGAAGCTTTCTTT
CATSPRTGANTEAFF
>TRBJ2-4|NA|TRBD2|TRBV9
TGTGCCAGCAGCACCAGCGGGAGTAAGGCCAAAAACATTCAGTACTTC
CASSTSGSKAKNIQYF
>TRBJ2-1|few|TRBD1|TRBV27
TGTGCCAGCCATACGGGACAGGGAATAATCTTC
CASHTGQGIIF
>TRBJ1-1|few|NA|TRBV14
TGTGCCAGCAGCCGGATATTAGGTGGGGTCACTGAAGCTTTCTTT
CASSRILGGVTEAFF
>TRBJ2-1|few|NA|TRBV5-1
TGCGCCAGCAGCTTACGCGATGAGCAGTTCTTC
CASSLRDEQFF
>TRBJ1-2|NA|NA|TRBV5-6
TGTGCCAGCAGCAAACTCCGTACAATGGGCTATGGCTACACCTTC
CASSKLRTMGYGYTF
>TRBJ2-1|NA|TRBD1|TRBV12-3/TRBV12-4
TGTGCCAGTCAAAAGACCGGGACAGGGTACAATGAGCAGTTCTTC
CASQKTGTGYNEQFF
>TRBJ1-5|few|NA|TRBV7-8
TGTGCCAGCAGCTTAGGGACAAATCAGCCCCAGCATTTT
CASSLGTNQPQHF
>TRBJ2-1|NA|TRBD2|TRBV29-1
TGCAGCGTTTCCCAGAACCGTTTAGCGGGAGAGCAGTTCTTC
CSVSQNRLAGEQFF